A selection of T cell receptor beta chains follows, all from one sample in a study of Ad26.COV2.S vaccination and SARS-CoV-2 variants. The data were produced by immunoSEQ multiplex PCR, yet TCRdb's version contains in-frame clones alone and is incomplete. The table includes 200,000 to 300,000 clones, roughly 90% detected once. Here the sequenced sample was peripheral blood, taken in a trial of Ad26.COV2.S vaccine versus placebo. The receptors here all came from a person aged 18 to 59 who received the Ad26.COV2.S COVID-19 vaccine or a placebo. Each CDR3 is given with its conserved first and last residue. A D gene is named only where the DNA matches it firmly. Clone size is stated in some rows and not others, as once, few, many or a class when expanded.

CASMEEGVYNSPLHF	TGTGCCAGCATGGAGGAGGGGGTTTATAATTCACCCCTCCACTTT	NA	TRBV6-5	TRBJ1-6	NA
CASSLASLGRQPQHF	TGTGCCAGCAGTTTGGCCTCGCTGGGGAGGCAGCCCCAGCATTTT	NA	TRBV28	TRBJ1-5	once
CASSLVGSGTGELFF	TGCGCCAGCAGCTTGGTAGGGTCTGGGACCGGGGAGCTGTTTTTT	NA	TRBV5-1	TRBJ2-2	NA
CASSLGGENTEAFF	TGTGCCAGCAGCTTAGGTGGGGAAAACACTGAAGCTTTCTTT	NA	TRBV7-6	TRBJ1-1	NA
CASKQAAGELFF	TGTGCCAGCAAACAGGCGGCCGGGGAGCTGTTTTTT	NA	TRBV12-3/TRBV12-4	TRBJ2-2	NA
CASTSQGGVEQFF	TGTGCCAGTACCTCCCAGGGCGGGGTGGAGCAGTTCTTC	NA	TRBV19	TRBJ2-1	NA
CASSIQDRNYGYTF	TGTGCCAGTAGTATTCAGGACAGGAACTATGGCTACACCTTC	TRBD1	TRBV19	TRBJ1-2	NA
CASSSVIPGSGNQPQHF	TGTGCCAGCTCATCTGTTATACCGGGGAGTGGCAATCAGCCCCAGCATTTT	NA	TRBV18	TRBJ1-5	NA
CAWSFPGQNTEAFF	TGTGCCTGGAGCTTCCCGGGACAGAACACTGAAGCTTTCTTT	NA	TRBV30	TRBJ1-1	NA
CASSTRLGVQFF	TGTGCCAGCTCCACCAGGTTAGGGGTACAGTTCTTC	NA	TRBV18	TRBJ2-1	once
CARSFGGGLGYTF	TGCGCCCGCAGTTTCGGGGGGGGGCTAGGCTACACCTTC	NA	TRBV12-3/TRBV12-4	TRBJ1-2	NA
CAWTYGIGNEKLFF	TGTGCCTGGACCTACGGAATCGGTAATGAAAAACTGTTTTTT	NA	TRBV30	TRBJ1-4	NA
CASSIQGGRSYEQYF	TGTGCCAGCAGCATCCAGGGGGGTCGGTCCTACGAGCAGTACTTC	NA	TRBV9	TRBJ2-7	NA
CASSPDRNYGYTF	TGTGCCAGCAGCCCCGACAGGAACTATGGCTACACCTTC	NA	TRBV5-4	TRBJ1-2	many
CASSHEWGQRTGANVLTF	TGTGCCAGCAGCCACGAGTGGGGGCAGAGAACTGGGGCCAACGTCCTGACTTTC	NA	TRBV3-1/TRBV3-2	TRBJ2-6	NA
CASSLVGSDTEAFF	TGCGCCAGCAGCTTGGTAGGGTCAGACACTGAAGCTTTCTTT	NA	TRBV5-1	TRBJ1-1	NA
CASSKVLQDFDTDTQYF	TGTGCCAGCAGCAAAGTACTGCAGGATTTTGACACAGATACGCAGTATTTT	NA	TRBV21-1	TRBJ2-3	NA
CASSLFTGGNTEAFF	TGTGCCAGCAGTTTATTTACAGGGGGGAACACTGAAGCTTTCTTT	TRBD1	TRBV28	TRBJ1-1	NA